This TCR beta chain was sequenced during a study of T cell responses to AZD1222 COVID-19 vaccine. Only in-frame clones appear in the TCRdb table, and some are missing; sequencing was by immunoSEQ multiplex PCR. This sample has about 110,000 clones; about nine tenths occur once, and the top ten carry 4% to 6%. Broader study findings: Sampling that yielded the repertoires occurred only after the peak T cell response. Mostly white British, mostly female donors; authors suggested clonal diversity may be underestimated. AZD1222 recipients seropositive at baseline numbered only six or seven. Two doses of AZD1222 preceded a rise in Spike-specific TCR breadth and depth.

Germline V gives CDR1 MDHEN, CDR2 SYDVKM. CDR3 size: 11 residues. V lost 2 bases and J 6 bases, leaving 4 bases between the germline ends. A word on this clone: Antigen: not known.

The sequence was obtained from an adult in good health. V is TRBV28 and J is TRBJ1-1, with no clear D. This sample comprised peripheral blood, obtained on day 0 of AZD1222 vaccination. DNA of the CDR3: TGTGCCAGCAGTTTAGGCGCTGAAGCTTTCTTT. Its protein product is CASSLGAEAFF. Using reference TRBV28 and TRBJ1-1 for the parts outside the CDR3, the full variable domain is DVKVTQSSRYLVKRTGEKVFLECVQDMDHENMFWYRQDPGLGLRLIYFSYDVKMKEKGDIPEGYSVSREKKERFSLILESASTNQTSMYLCASSLGAEAFFGQGTRLTVV.